Listed below are T cell receptor beta chains from one sample, sequenced in a study of cytomegalovirus exposure and HLA in healthy donors. TCRdb's copy holds only in-frame clones and misses some; the assay was immunoSEQ multiplex PCR. The data contain roughly 180,000 clones, about four fifths of them seen just once; the ten biggest clones take up 5% to 6%. The sample taken for sequencing was PBMCs. Receptors originate from a woman between 25 and 40 years old in good health and CMV-seropositive. Each CDR3 is given with its conserved first and last residue. D genes are given only for firm matches. Only part of the rows carry a size: once, few, many, or a class if the clone is expanded.

.	TRBV19	TRBD2	TRBJ2-1	TGTGCCAGTAGTAGGGGGGGGTGGAGCTCCTACAATGAGCAGTTCTTC	CASSRGGWSSYNEQFF
.	TRBV6-5	TRBD2	TRBJ2-1	TGTGCCAGCAGACCCACTAGCGGTAGCTACAATGAGCAGTTCTTC	CASRPTSGSYNEQFF
.	TRBV5-4	.	TRBJ2-3	TGTGCCAGCAGCTTGGTACAGGGAAATACAGATACGCAGTATTTT	CASSLVQGNTDTQYF
once	TRBV19	TRBD1	TRBJ2-1	TGTGCCAGTAGACCGGACAGGGGGCAGTACAATGAGCAGTTCTTC	CASRPDRGQYNEQFF
.	TRBV19	TRBD1	TRBJ2-5	TGTGCCAGTAGGGGACAGGCCCGGGAGACCCAGTACTTC	CASRGQARETQYF
.	TRBV14	TRBD1	TRBJ1-2	TGTGCCAGCAGCCAAGGCAGGGGGCTTGGCTACACCTTC	CASSQGRGLGYTF
.	TRBV7-9	TRBD2	TRBJ2-3	TGTGCCAGCAGCTTTACTGCGGGGGGCACAGATACGCAGTATTTT	CASSFTAGGTDTQYF
.	TRBV11-1	TRBD1	TRBJ2-7	TGTGCCAGCAGCTCCACAGGGGGCAGGAACGAGCAGTACTTC	CASSSTGGRNEQYF
.	TRBV7-9	.	TRBJ1-1	TGTTCCAGCAGCTTAATGGAGACTGAAGCTTTCTTT	CSSSLMETEAFF
once	TRBV7-3	.	TRBJ2-3	TGTGCCAGCAGCTTAGGGGCCGCTCCTCGCACAGATACGCAGTATTTT	CASSLGAAPRTDTQYF
.	TRBV2	.	TRBJ1-2	TGTGCCAGCACCTCAGACAGAAACTATGGCTACACCTTC	CASTSDRNYGYTF